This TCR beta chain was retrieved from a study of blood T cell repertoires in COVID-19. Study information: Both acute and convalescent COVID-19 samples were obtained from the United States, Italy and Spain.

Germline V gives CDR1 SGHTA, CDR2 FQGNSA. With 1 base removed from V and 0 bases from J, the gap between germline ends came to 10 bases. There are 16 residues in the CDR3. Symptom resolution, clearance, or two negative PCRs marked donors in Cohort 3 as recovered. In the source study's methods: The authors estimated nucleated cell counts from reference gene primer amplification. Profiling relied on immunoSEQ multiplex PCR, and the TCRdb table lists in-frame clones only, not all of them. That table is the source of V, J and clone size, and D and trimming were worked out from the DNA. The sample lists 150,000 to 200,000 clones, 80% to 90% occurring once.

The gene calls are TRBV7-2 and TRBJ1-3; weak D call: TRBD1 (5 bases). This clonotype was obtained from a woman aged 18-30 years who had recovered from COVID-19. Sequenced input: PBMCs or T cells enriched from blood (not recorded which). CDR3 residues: CASSLGVRVSGNTIYF. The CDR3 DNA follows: TGTGCCAGCAGCTTAGGGGTCAGGGTCTCTGGAAACACCATATATTTT.